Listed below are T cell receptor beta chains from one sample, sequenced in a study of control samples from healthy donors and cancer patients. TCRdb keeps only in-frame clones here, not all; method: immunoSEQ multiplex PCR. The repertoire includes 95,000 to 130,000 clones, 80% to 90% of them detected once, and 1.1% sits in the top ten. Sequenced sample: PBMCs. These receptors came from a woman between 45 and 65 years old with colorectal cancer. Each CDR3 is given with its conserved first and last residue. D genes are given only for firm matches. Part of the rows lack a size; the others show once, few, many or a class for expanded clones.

CDR3 protein: CASSFLGAGLARIHF; CDR3 DNA: TGTGCCAGCAGCTTCCTAGGAGCCGGACTAGCGCGTATCCACTTC; V gene: TRBV11-3; clone size: -; D gene: TRBD2; J gene: TRBJ2-7
CDR3 protein: CASSFGVSTDTQYF; CDR3 DNA: TGCGCCAGCAGCTTCGGGGTTAGCACAGATACGCAGTATTTT; V gene: TRBV5-1; clone size: once; D gene: -; J gene: TRBJ2-3
CDR3 protein: CASSFRDRVNEQYF; CDR3 DNA: TGCGCCAGCAGCTTCCGGGACAGGGTCAACGAGCAGTACTTC; V gene: TRBV5-1; clone size: -; D gene: TRBD1; J gene: TRBJ2-7
CDR3 protein: CASRVRGQASSGANVLTF; CDR3 DNA: TGTGCCAGCAGAGTCCGGGGACAGGCTAGCTCTGGGGCCAACGTCCTGACTTTC; V gene: TRBV7-9; clone size: -; D gene: TRBD1; J gene: TRBJ2-6
CDR3 protein: CASSPLREVETQYF; CDR3 DNA: TGTGCCAGCTCACCTCTCCGGGAAGTGGAGACCCAGTACTTC; V gene: TRBV18; clone size: -; D gene: -; J gene: TRBJ2-5
CDR3 protein: CAWKGFGGVNTGELFF; CDR3 DNA: TGTGCCTGGAAGGGATTTGGCGGGGTAAACACCGGGGAGCTGTTTTTT; V gene: TRBV30; clone size: -; D gene: -; J gene: TRBJ2-2
CDR3 protein: CASSPRSGYEQYF; CDR3 DNA: TGTGCCAGCAGCCCTCGATCGGGCTACGAGCAGTACTTC; V gene: TRBV11-3; clone size: once; D gene: -; J gene: TRBJ2-7
CDR3 protein: CASRASAGELFF; CDR3 DNA: TGTGCCAGCAGGGCCTCCGCCGGGGAGCTGTTTTTT; V gene: TRBV2; clone size: once; D gene: -; J gene: TRBJ2-2
CDR3 protein: CASYYRGGYTF; CDR3 DNA: TGTGCCAGCTATTACAGGGGGGGCTACACCTTC; V gene: TRBV12-3/TRBV12-4; clone size: -; D gene: TRBD1; J gene: TRBJ1-2
CDR3 protein: CASSAYEQFF; CDR3 DNA: TGTGCCAGCAGTGCGTATGAGCAGTTCTTC; V gene: TRBV2; clone size: -; D gene: -; J gene: TRBJ2-1
CDR3 protein: CASSLLGVKKNIQYF; CDR3 DNA: TGCGCCAGCAGCCTCCTGGGGGTGAAGAAAAACATTCAGTACTTC; V gene: TRBV4-1; clone size: -; D gene: -; J gene: TRBJ2-4
CDR3 protein: CASSQDRELDTQYF; CDR3 DNA: TGTGCCAGCAGCCAAGATCGGGAGTTAGATACGCAGTATTTT; V gene: TRBV4-2; clone size: -; D gene: -; J gene: TRBJ2-3
CDR3 protein: CASSVTGDSEKLFF; CDR3 DNA: TGTGCCAGCAGCGTAACCGGGGACAGCGAAAAACTGTTTTTT; V gene: TRBV9; clone size: -; D gene: TRBD1; J gene: TRBJ1-4
CDR3 protein: CASSSGLAGGWDTQYF; CDR3 DNA: TGTGCCAGCAGCTCGGGACTAGCGGGGGGTTGGGATACGCAGTATTTT; V gene: TRBV7-2; clone size: -; D gene: TRBD2; J gene: TRBJ2-3
CDR3 protein: CASSLAPWGQETQYF; CDR3 DNA: TGCGCCAGCAGCTTGGCCCCCTGGGGCCAAGAGACCCAGTACTTC; V gene: TRBV5-1; clone size: -; D gene: -; J gene: TRBJ2-5
CDR3 protein: CASSIDPGRAYEQYF; CDR3 DNA: TGTGCCAGTAGTATAGATCCTGGACGGGCCTACGAGCAGTACTTC; V gene: TRBV19; clone size: once; D gene: -; J gene: TRBJ2-7
CDR3 protein: CASSWTRDLGTDTQYF; CDR3 DNA: TGTGCCAGCAGTTGGACCCGGGACCTAGGCACAGATACGCAGTATTTT; V gene: TRBV6-6; clone size: -; D gene: -; J gene: TRBJ2-3
CDR3 protein: CASSRSNGDEQYF; CDR3 DNA: TGTGCCAGCAGTCGAAGCAACGGGGACGAGCAGTACTTC; V gene: TRBV11-2; clone size: -; D gene: -; J gene: TRBJ2-7
CDR3 protein: CASSLRDEQYF; CDR3 DNA: TGTGCCAGCAGCCTCCGAGACGAGCAGTACTTC; V gene: TRBV28; clone size: -; D gene: -; J gene: TRBJ2-7
CDR3 protein: CASSLERDTEAFF; CDR3 DNA: TGTGCCAGCAGCTTAGAGCGGGACACTGAAGCTTTCTTT; V gene: TRBV11-3; clone size: -; D gene: -; J gene: TRBJ1-1
CDR3 protein: CASSGTGNEKLFF; CDR3 DNA: TGTGCCAGTTCCGGGACAGGGAATGAAAAACTGTTTTTT; V gene: TRBV6-5; clone size: many; D gene: TRBD1; J gene: TRBJ1-4
CDR3 protein: CASSEGVLTASGELFF; CDR3 DNA: TGTGCCAGCAGTGAGGGGGTCCTGACCGCCTCCGGGGAGCTGTTTTTT; V gene: TRBV6-1; clone size: -; D gene: -; J gene: TRBJ2-2
CDR3 protein: CASRRQDGGGYTF; CDR3 DNA: TGTGCCAGTAGGCGACAGGACGGGGGGGGCTACACCTTC; V gene: TRBV19; clone size: -; D gene: -; J gene: TRBJ1-2
CDR3 protein: CASSLTSGQGSGGHTF; CDR3 DNA: TGTGCCAGCAGCTTGACGTCGGGACAGGGCTCCGGTGGCCACACCTTC; V gene: TRBV5-6; clone size: once; D gene: TRBD1; J gene: TRBJ1-2
CDR3 protein: CASSLRLAGGQAQFF; CDR3 DNA: TGTGCCAGCAGCTTACGATTAGCGGGAGGGCAGGCCCAGTTCTTC; V gene: TRBV7-6; clone size: -; D gene: TRBD2; J gene: TRBJ2-1
CDR3 protein: CASSLGLAGIESYEQYF; CDR3 DNA: TGTGCCAGCAGCTTAGGACTAGCGGGAATAGAGTCCTACGAGCAGTACTTC; V gene: TRBV7-9; clone size: -; D gene: TRBD2; J gene: TRBJ2-7
CDR3 protein: CATERLRAQHF; CDR3 DNA: TGTGCCACCGAACGCCTAAGGGCCCAGCATTTT; V gene: TRBV6-5; clone size: large; D gene: -; J gene: TRBJ1-5
CDR3 protein: CASSLGQAGVYGYTF; CDR3 DNA: TGTGCCAGCAGCTTGGGACAGGCAGGCGTTTATGGCTACACCTTC; V gene: TRBV7-9; clone size: -; D gene: TRBD1; J gene: TRBJ1-2
CDR3 protein: CASSETGQPQHF; CDR3 DNA: TGTGCCAGCAGCGAAACGGGTCAGCCCCAGCATTTT; V gene: TRBV7-2; clone size: -; D gene: -; J gene: TRBJ1-5
CDR3 protein: CASKSGRAVLTDTQYF; CDR3 DNA: TGTGCCAGCAAGAGCGGGAGGGCAGTATTGACAGATACGCAGTATTTT; V gene: TRBV2; clone size: -; D gene: TRBD2; J gene: TRBJ2-3
CDR3 protein: CASSLTYNQPQHF; CDR3 DNA: TGTGCCAGCAGTCTAACGTACAATCAGCCCCAGCATTTT; V gene: TRBV27; clone size: -; D gene: -; J gene: TRBJ1-5
CDR3 protein: CASTPSGNSPLHF; CDR3 DNA: TGTGCCAGCACCCCTTCCGGGAATTCACCCCTCCACTTT; V gene: TRBV6-5; clone size: -; D gene: -; J gene: TRBJ1-6
CDR3 protein: CSVDELSGWGGEQFF; CDR3 DNA: TGCAGCGTTGATGAGTTGAGTGGGTGGGGTGGGGAGCAGTTCTTC; V gene: TRBV29-1; clone size: -; D gene: -; J gene: TRBJ2-1
CDR3 protein: CASSLVTDTQYF; CDR3 DNA: TGTGCCAGCAGCTTAGTAACAGATACGCAGTATTTT; V gene: TRBV11-2; clone size: -; D gene: -; J gene: TRBJ2-3
CDR3 protein: CASTHLGQEAFF; CDR3 DNA: TGTGCCAGCACACACCTGGGCCAGGAAGCTTTCTTT; V gene: TRBV6-6; clone size: -; D gene: -; J gene: TRBJ1-1
CDR3 protein: CASSIGTSFYEQYF; CDR3 DNA: TGTGCCAGTAGTATAGGGACTAGTTTCTACGAGCAGTACTTC; V gene: TRBV19; clone size: -; D gene: TRBD2; J gene: TRBJ2-7
CDR3 protein: CASSIAPGGGYTF; CDR3 DNA: TGTGCCAGTAGTATAGCTCCGGGGGGTGGCTACACCTTC; V gene: TRBV19; clone size: -; D gene: -; J gene: TRBJ1-2
CDR3 protein: CASSQQGFGYGYTF; CDR3 DNA: TGTGCCAGCAGTCAACAGGGATTCGGCTATGGCTACACCTTC; V gene: TRBV2; clone size: -; D gene: -; J gene: TRBJ1-2
CDR3 protein: CASSLVWVGNQPQHF; CDR3 DNA: TGTGCCAGCAGCTTAGTGTGGGTTGGCAATCAGCCCCAGCATTTT; V gene: TRBV7-6; clone size: -; D gene: -; J gene: TRBJ1-5
CDR3 protein: CASSARGLVGTDTQYF; CDR3 DNA: TGTGCCAGTAGTGCCCGGGGACTAGTAGGGACAGATACGCAGTATTTT; V gene: TRBV19; clone size: -; D gene: TRBD2; J gene: TRBJ2-3
CDR3 protein: CASSTDQGYEQYF; CDR3 DNA: TGTGCCAGTAGTACCGATCAGGGCTACGAGCAGTACTTC; V gene: TRBV19; clone size: -; D gene: -; J gene: TRBJ2-7
CDR3 protein: CASSKAGTGGTGELFF; CDR3 DNA: TGTGCCAGTAGCAAAGCCGGGACAGGGGGCACCGGGGAGCTGTTTTTT; V gene: TRBV19; clone size: -; D gene: TRBD1; J gene: TRBJ2-2